Detailed here is one T cell receptor beta chain. Antigen specificity is unknown. Repertoires were generated with immunoSEQ multiplex PCR, while TCRdb's copy carries only in-frame clones and drops some. This table holds under 150,000 clones, around 91% found once. The V end lost 1 base, the J end lost 1 base, and 5 bases lay between the germline ends. The CDR3 spans 14 residues. In germline, CDR1 is LGHDT, CDR2 YNNKEL (reference sequence). This specimen comes from a study of T cell responses to AZD1222 COVID-19 vaccine. Study-wide results and limits: Spike as a whole was targeted by vaccine-associated CD4 TCRs, dominant at 160-218 and 743-854.

This clonotype originated in an adult who received the AZD1222 COVID-19 vaccine. The chain uses TRBV3-1 (or the pseudogene TRBV3-2) and TRBJ1-5; no firm D call. This specimen was peripheral blood, taken 28 days after the second AZD1222 dose. CDR3 in DNA: TGTGCCAGCAGCCAAGCGGGAAGCAATCAGCCCCAGCATTTT. Its protein product is CASSQAGSNQPQHF.